This is a list of T cell receptor beta chains from one sample in a study of vaccination and CD4 T cells after COVID-19. TCRdb analysed the PCR reads with MiXCR anew, one entry per CDR3 protein. The sample lists some 13,000 distinct CDR3 sequences; roughly 60% were seen once. Their specific antigens are unknown. Sequenced material: CD4+ T cells from blood, cultured in vitro. The source of these receptors is a human donor who had recovered from COVID-19. Both conserved end residues are part of each CDR3. D genes are given only for firm matches. For some rows the clone size is stated as once, few or many, or as a class when expanded; others skip it.

CDR3 protein,CDR3 DNA,CDR3 length,J gene,clone size,V gene,D gene
CSVAGEVYEQYF,TGCAGCGTTGCGGGAGAAGTATACGAGCAGTACTTC,12,TRBJ2-7,-,TRBV29-1,-
CATGAGLGEKLFF,TGTGCCACCGGTGCTGGTCTTGGGGAAAAACTGTTTTTT,13,TRBJ1-4,once,TRBV12-3/TRBV12-4,-
CASSMSGRVPYGYTF,TGTGCCAGCAGTATGTCGGGTAGGGTTCCCTATGGCTACACCTTC,15,TRBJ1-2,few,TRBV6-1,-
CASRRNRIRSYEQYF,TGTGCCAGCAGACGAAACAGGATCCGCTCCTACGAGCAGTACTTC,15,TRBJ2-7,-,TRBV28,-
CASSPDLGEYTEAFF,TGTGCCAGCAGCCCCGACTTAGGAGAGTACACTGAAGCTTTCTTT,15,TRBJ1-1,-,TRBV7-9,-
CATRAMGEQFF,TGTGCCACCAGGGCAATGGGAGAGCAGTTCTTC,11,TRBJ2-1,-,TRBV24-1,-
CASSQVGLATNTGELFF,TGTGCCAGCAGCCAAGTTGGTTTAGCGACGAACACCGGGGAGCTGTTTTTT,17,TRBJ2-2,few,TRBV4-2,-
CSAYGVRGSGTDTQYF,TGCAGTGCATACGGAGTCCGGGGTTCAGGCACAGATACGCAGTATTTT,16,TRBJ2-3,-,TRBV20-1,-
CASIPTSGRGQETQYF,TGTGCCAGTATCCCGACTAGCGGGAGAGGACAAGAGACCCAGTACTTC,16,TRBJ2-5,-,TRBV19,TRBD2
CASSSTSGPYNEQFF,TGTGCCAGCAGCTCGACTAGCGGCCCCTACAATGAGCAGTTCTTC,15,TRBJ2-1,-,TRBV7-2,TRBD2
CASSTRTGELFF,TGTGCCAGCAGTACCCGCACCGGGGAGCTGTTTTTT,12,TRBJ2-2,-,TRBV7-8,-
CASSVAENTGELFF,TGTGCCAGCAGTGTAGCGGAGAACACCGGGGAGCTGTTTTTT,14,TRBJ2-2,-,TRBV2,-
CASSRGTDQETQYF,TGTGCCAGCAGCAGAGGGACAGACCAAGAGACCCAGTACTTC,14,TRBJ2-5,-,TRBV21-1,-
CSVLAAGGAGGGELFF,TGCAGTGTTCTCGCAGCGGGAGGTGCGGGCGGCGGGGAGCTGTTTTTT,16,TRBJ2-2,-,TRBV20-1,TRBD2
CASSLGTGLSYPQHF,TGTGCCAGCAGCTTGGGGACAGGCCTATCTTATCCCCAGCATTTT,15,TRBJ1-5,-,TRBV7-8,TRBD1
CSARDRRGNYEKLFF,TGCAGTGCTAGAGATCGGAGGGGAAATTATGAAAAACTGTTTTTT,15,TRBJ1-4,-,TRBV20-1,-
CATSRSIGTGASYEQYF,TGTGCCACCAGCAGATCAATAGGGACAGGGGCTTCCTACGAGCAGTACTTC,17,TRBJ2-7,-,TRBV15,TRBD1
CAIGNITVDTQYF,TGTGCCATCGGGAATATAACTGTAGATACGCAGTATTTT,13,TRBJ2-3,-,TRBV10-3,-
CATSDPVPGELFF,TGTGCCACCAGTGATCCAGTGCCCGGGGAGCTGTTTTTT,13,TRBJ2-2,-,TRBV24-1,-
CSALLSSGANVLTF,TGCAGTGCCCTACTTAGCTCTGGGGCCAACGTCCTGACTTTC,14,TRBJ2-6,-,TRBV20-1,-
CAISELGQNSPLHF,TGTGCCATCAGTGAGTTAGGACAGAATTCACCCCTCCACTTT,14,TRBJ1-6,-,TRBV10-3,-
CASSLLQALTYEQYF,TGTGCCAGCAGCTTATTGCAGGCCCTTACCTACGAGCAGTACTTC,15,TRBJ2-7,-,TRBV7-2,-
CASSLTPAGLGDTQYF,TGTGCCAGCAGCTTAACGCCAGCGGGATTAGGAGATACGCAGTATTTT,16,TRBJ2-3,-,TRBV7-3,TRBD2
CSASGPAGFQETQYF,TGCAGTGCTAGCGGCCCAGCGGGGTTCCAAGAGACCCAGTACTTC,15,TRBJ2-5,-,TRBV20-1,TRBD2
CASSEQGASNQPQHF,TGTGCCAGCTCAGAACAGGGGGCGAGCAATCAGCCCCAGCATTTT,15,TRBJ1-5,few,TRBV18,TRBD1
CASRGGSRQGYVGIQYF,TGTGCCAGCAGGGGCGGGAGTCGACAGGGTTATGTCGGCATTCAGTACTTC,17,TRBJ2-4,-,TRBV6-1,-
CATSRDKYGEWTDTQYF,TGTGCCACCAGCAGAGATAAATACGGCGAATGGACAGATACGCAGTACTTT,17,TRBJ2-3,once,TRBV15,-
CASGWYNEQFF,TGTGCCAGCGGGTGGTACAATGAGCAGTTCTTC,11,TRBJ2-1,-,TRBV19,-
CASSEGGLTGANVLTF,TGTGCCAGCAGTGAAGGGGGGCTCACTGGGGCCAACGTCCTGACTTTC,16,TRBJ2-6,-,TRBV2,-
CASSLSLINARENHNEQFF,TGTGCCAGCAGCTTATCTCTTATTAATGCGCGGGAGAACCACAATGAGCAGTTCTTC,19,TRBJ2-1,-,TRBV7-9,TRBD2
CASSADGQGRSYEQYF,TGTGCCAGCAGCGCTGACGGACAGGGCCGATCCTACGAGCAGTACTTC,16,TRBJ2-7,-,TRBV9,TRBD1
CASSVAGMNTEAFF,TGTGCCAGCAGCGTAGCTGGTATGAACACTGAAGCTTTCTTT,14,TRBJ1-1,-,TRBV9,-
CASSQDGGQTLNTEAFF,TGCGCCAGCAGCCAAGATGGCGGCCAGACCCTGAACACTGAAGCTTTCTTT,17,TRBJ1-1,-,TRBV4-1,-
CASSVVPDRPNSGANVLTF,TGTGCCAGCAGCGTAGTACCAGATAGACCGAACTCTGGGGCCAACGTCCTGACTTTC,19,TRBJ2-6,-,TRBV9,-